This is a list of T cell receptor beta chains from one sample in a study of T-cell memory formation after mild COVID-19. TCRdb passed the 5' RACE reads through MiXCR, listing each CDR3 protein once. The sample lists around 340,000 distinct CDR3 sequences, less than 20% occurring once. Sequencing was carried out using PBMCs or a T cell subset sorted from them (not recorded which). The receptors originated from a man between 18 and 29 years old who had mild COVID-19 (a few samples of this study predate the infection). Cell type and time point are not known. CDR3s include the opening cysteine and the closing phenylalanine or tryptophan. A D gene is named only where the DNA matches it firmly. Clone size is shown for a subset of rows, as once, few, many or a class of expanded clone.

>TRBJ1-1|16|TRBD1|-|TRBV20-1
TGCAGTGCTCTAAGCCGGGACAGGGGCTTTTTCTCTGAAGCTTTCTTT
CSALSRDRGFFSEAFF
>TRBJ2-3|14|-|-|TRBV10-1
TGCGCCAGCAGTGAGTCGACTCGAGCGGATACGCAGTATTTT
CASSESTRADTQYF
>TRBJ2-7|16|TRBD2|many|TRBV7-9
TGTGCCAGCAGCCCTAGCGGGGGGCTCACAGCCTACGAGCAGTACTTC
CASSPSGGLTAYEQYF
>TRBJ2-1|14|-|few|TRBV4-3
TGCGCCAGCAGCCAGAACCGACGGGACCGCGAGCAGTTCTTC
CASSQNRRDREQFF
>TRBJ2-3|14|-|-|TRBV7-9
TGTGCCAGCAGCCATGGAGATAGCACAGATACGCAGTATTTT
CASSHGDSTDTQYF
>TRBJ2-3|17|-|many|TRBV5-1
TGCGCCAGCAGCCAAGGGTCTGGCGGGGTTAACACAGATACGCAGTATTTT
CASSQGSGGVNTDTQYF
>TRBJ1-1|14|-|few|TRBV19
TGTGCCTGTCGGGGGACTCCAGGGGACACTGAAGCTTTCTTT
CACRGTPGDTEAFF
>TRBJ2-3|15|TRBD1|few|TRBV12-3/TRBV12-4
TGTGCCAGCAGTTTCCCCGAGGGGGCGCACGATACGCAGTATTTT
CASSFPEGAHDTQYF
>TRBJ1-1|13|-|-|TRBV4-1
TGCGCCAGCAGCCAGAACGGGCTGAAAGAAGCTTTCTTT
CASSQNGLKEAFF
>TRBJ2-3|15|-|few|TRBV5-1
TGCGCCAGCAGCTCCCAAACGGACAGAGCCGATACGCAGTATTTT
CASSSQTDRADTQYF